The next 27 T cell receptor beta chains were all read from a single sample in a study of shared clonotypes between healthy human individuals. TCRdb keeps only in-frame clones here, not all; method: immunoSEQ multiplex PCR. The table lists a few million clones, roughly 93% of them singletons. It was CD45RO-negative cells, positively selected for CCR7, that made up naive CD8 cells, with terminally differentiated effector memory CD45RA+ cells excluded. What was sequenced was naive CD8+ T cells from PBMCs. These TCRs come from a man aged 18 to 29 in good health. Some clones in this sample may be carry-over from other donors' samples.

The CDR3 is CATPLRGSGDTQYF. In nucleotides, the CDR3 is TGTGCCACCCCCCTCCGGGGAAGCGGAGATACGCAGTATTTT. V and J are TRBV27 and TRBJ2-3; D is perhaps TRBD2 (5 bases). CDR1 MNHEY and CDR2 SMNVEV come from the germline V gene (reference sequence). The V end lost 10 bases, the J end lost 5 bases, and 19 bases lay between the germline ends. This CDR3 is built from 14 residues.

This clone was seen once. The CDR3 sequence is CASSLPGVGTDTQYF. CDR3 DNA sequence: TGTGCCAGCAGTTTGCCGGGAGTAGGCACAGATACGCAGTATTTT. The V gene is TRBV27, the J gene TRBJ2-3, with D possibly TRBD2 on 6 matching bases. V lost 3 bases, J lost 1 base, and 11 bases lay in between. The germline CDR1 and CDR2 sequences are MNHEY and SMNVEV (reference sequence). The length of the CDR3 is 15 residues.

V is TRBV7-3 and J is TRBJ2-3, with 7 bases identical to TRBD1. Germline CDR1 is SGHTA and CDR2 is FQGTGA. CDR3 length: 14 residues. V shed 4 bases, J shed 11 bases, and the junction held 12 bases outside the gene matches. DNA of the CDR3: TGTGCCAGCAGCTCCCAAGACAGGGTCCGACGGCAGTATTTT. The encoded protein is CASSSQDRVRRQYF.

Of note for this clone: A junction end diverges from the germline sequence, so it may reflect a read error. The chain has TRBV4-3 and TRBJ2-7, with 9 bases lining up with TRBD1. Germline V lookup: CDR1 LGHNA, CDR2 YSLEER. The CDR3 has 19 amino acids. CDR3 sequence (DNA): TGCGCCAGCAGCCAAGATGTATTTGGGACAGGGTATCGCTCCGACGAGCAGTACTTC. Translated: CASSQDVFGTGYRSDEQYF.

This CDR3 reads CASSSGQLYNTGELFF. The CDR3 DNA reads as TGTGCCAGCAGCTCGGGACAGCTTTATAACACCGGGGAGCTGTTTTTT. The chain links TRBV5-4 to TRBJ2-2, with 7 nucleotides matching TRBD1. CDR1 is SGHNT, CDR2 YYREEE, per germline (reference sequence). Trimming took 3 bases from V and 2 from J; bases not matched to a gene: 7. The CDR3 runs to 16 residues.

This chain connects TRBV11-2 to TRBJ2-7, with TRBD2 matching over 8 bases. This CDR3 has 16 residues. V trimming: 2 bases; J trimming: 0 bases; junction bases outside the gene matches: 6. Germline V gene sequence: CDR1 SGHAT, CDR2 FQNNGV. This CDR3 reads CASSLNLAGRSYEQYF. CDR3 coding DNA: TGTGCCAGCAGCTTAAATCTAGCGGGCCGCTCCTACGAGCAGTACTTC.

This chain links TRBV28 with TRBJ1-4; possible D gene TRBD1, 5 bases. This CDR3 is built from 16 residues. Germline CDR1 and CDR2: MDHEN and SYDVKM. Trimming took 3 bases from V and 4 from J, leaving 15 bases between them. In DNA, the CDR3 is TGTGCCAGCAGTTTCCGGGGGAGGTCGTTTAATGAAAAACTGTTTTTT. It is translated as CASSFRGRSFNEKLFF. The full variable domain, in which reference TRBV28 and TRBJ1-4 provide the parts outside the CDR3, is DVKVTQSSRYLVKRTGEKVFLECVQDMDHENMFWYRQDPGLGLRLIYFSYDVKMKEKGDIPEGYSVSREKKERFSLILESASTNQTSMYLCASSFRGRSFNEKLFFGSGTQLSVL.

The chain carries TRBV11-3 and TRBJ2-2; 8 bases map to TRBD2. J was trimmed by 5 bases and V by 5 bases; bases with no gene match: 4. CDR1 SGHNT and CDR2 YENEEA come from the germline V gene. The CDR3 is made up of 14 amino acids. The CDR3: CASSSKRGTGELFF. CDR3 sequence (DNA): TGTGCCAGCAGCAGCAAGCGGGGGACCGGGGAGCTGTTTTTT. The full variable domain, rest sourced from reference TRBV11-3 and TRBJ2-2, is EAGVVQSPRYKIIEKKQPVAFWCNPISGHNTLYWYLQNLGQGPELLIRYENEEAVDDSQLPKDRFSAERLKGVDSTLKIQPAELGDSAVYLCASSSKRGTGELFFGEGSRLTVL.

In the case of this clone: Other DNA variants within this sample encode the same CDR3. The chain combines TRBV11-2 with TRBJ2-7, with 8 bases lining up with TRBD2. The CDR3 contains 14 residues. The germline CDR1 and CDR2 sequences are SGHAT and FQNNGV. J lost 3 bases, V lost 5 bases, and 6 bases had no gene match. The CDR3 region has the DNA TGTGCCAGCAGCCTAAGCGGGACTAGCTACGAGCAGTACTTC. Translating gives CASSLSGTSYEQYF. Supplemented by reference TRBV11-2 and TRBJ2-7, the full variable domain reads EAGVAQSPRYKIIEKRQSVAFWCNPISGHATLYWYQQILGQGPKLLIQFQNNGVVDDSQLPKDRFSAERLKGVDSTLKIQPAKLEDSAVYLCASSLSGTSYEQYFGPGTRLTVT.

The rearrangement links TRBV28 to TRBJ2-2; weak D call: TRBD1 (7 bases). This CDR3 contains 15 residues. Germline V gene lookup returns CDR1 MDHEN and CDR2 SYDVKM. V was pared by 7 bases and J by 4 bases, with 16 bases between. The CDR3 coding sequence is TGTGCCAGCACAGGAGGGGGCGAAGGCACCGGGGAGCTGTTTTTT. Translating it yields CASTGGGEGTGELFF.

About this clone itself: Different DNA sequences within this sample yield the same CDR3. The chain carries TRBV30 and TRBJ2-1; D not certain. The V and J ends lost 5 bases and 6 bases respectively, with 5 bases between them. CDR3 length: 10 amino acids. Germline V gene lookup returns CDR1 GTSNPN and CDR2 SVGIG (reference sequence). CDR3 DNA sequence: TGTGCCTGGCCAGTCAATGAGCAGTTCTTC. Translating gives CAWPVNEQFF.

The chain is built from TRBV6-6 and TRBJ2-2; D possibly corresponds to TRBD1 (5 bases). CDR3 length: 16 residues. V lost 6 bases and J lost 1, with 15 bases in between. Germline CDR1 MNHNY, CDR2 SVGAGI (reference sequence). The CDR3 region has the DNA TGTGCCAGCAGCCTCACCTACAGGTTGAACACCGGGGAGCTGTTTTTT. Its translation is CASSLTYRLNTGELFF.

CDR3 loop: CASSPLRGGTDTQYF. The CDR3 DNA reads as TGTGCCAGCAGCCCACTAAGAGGAGGCACAGATACGCAGTATTTT. This chain joins TRBV7-9 and TRBJ2-3, with no clear D. Between the trimmed V and J ends, which lost 5 bases and 1 base, there was a span of 13 bases. Germline CDR1 reads SEHNR; CDR2 reads FQNEAQ (reference sequence). This CDR3 has 15 amino acids.

Concerning this clone itself: The sample contains more than one DNA sequence encoding this CDR3. The chain is built from TRBV4-1 and TRBJ2-7; 7 bases are a match to TRBD1. The junction had 0 bases not matched to a gene; V was cut back by 1 base and J by 0 bases. The CDR3 runs 14 residues. Germline V gene data show CDR1 as MGHRA and CDR2 as YSYEKL. In nucleotides, the CDR3 is TGCGCCAGCAGCCAAGGACAGGGCTCCTACGAGCAGTACTTC. Translating it yields CASSQGQGSYEQYF.

Remarks on this clone: The junction differs from germline at one of its ends, possibly a read error. The chain has TRBV4-2 and TRBJ1-1; D is ambiguous. The germline CDR1 and CDR2 sequences are LGHNA and YNFKEQ. This CDR3 contains 13 residues. CDR3 residues: CASSQVLDTEAFF. The CDR3 nucleotides are TGTGCCAGCAGCCAAGTCTTAGACACAGAAGCTTTCTTT.

The chain is built from TRBV11-2 and TRBJ1-2, with D hard to call. Germline values: CDR1 SGHAT, CDR2 FQNNGV. There are 15 residues in the CDR3. Trimming removed 5 bases from V and 6 bases from J, with 19 bases in between. The CDR3 spells CASSPEGGVWNGYTF. The CDR3 DNA reads as TGTGCCAGCAGCCCCGAAGGCGGAGTATGGAATGGCTACACCTTC.

With respect to this clone: At the DNA level, this CDR3 is encoded by other sequences in the same sample as well. The rearrangement links TRBV19 to TRBJ2-3; D remains unclear. Germline V gene sequence: CDR1 LNHDA, CDR2 SQIVND (reference sequence). The CDR3 length is 10 residues. Trimming took 9 bases from V and 4 from J, leaving 5 bases between them. The CDR3 DNA reads TGTGCCAGCGGACCAGATACGCAGTATTTT. This encodes CASGPDTQYF.

The rearrangement joins TRBV5-4 to TRBJ2-7; 10 positions match TRBD1. Germline-derived CDR1 and CDR2 are SGHNT and YYREEE (reference sequence). With V trimmed by 3 bases and J by 5 bases, 5 bases remained unmatched. CDR3 size: 14 residues. The CDR3 protein is CASSSPGQGNEQYF. The CDR3, as DNA: TGTGCCAGCAGCTCACCGGGACAGGGGAACGAGCAGTACTTC.

This clone was seen only once. The chain recombines TRBV7-9 with TRBJ2-5, with D perhaps matching TRBD2 (6 bases). The J call may be in error: the DNA end matches TRBJ2-7 better. Per the germline V gene, CDR1 is SEHNR and CDR2 is FQNEAQ (reference sequence). CDR3 length: 14 amino acids. The CDR3 spells CASSLREKGYEQYF. The CDR3, as DNA: TGTGCCAGCAGCCTACGGGAGAAAGGCTACGAGCAGTACTTC.

This clone was picked up a small number of times. V and J are TRBV5-1 and TRBJ1-1; 8 bases are shared with TRBD1. The CDR3 spans 13 residues. Germline lookup yields CDR1 SGHRS and CDR2 YFSETQ. The ends lost 5 bases at V and 7 bases at J; junction bases unmatched: 7. The chain's CDR3 is CASRWTGLDEAFF. The CDR3 DNA reads TGCGCCAGCAGATGGACAGGGCTGGATGAAGCTTTCTTT.

This chain uses TRBV6-5 with TRBJ2-7; D is uncertain. Germline CDR1 and CDR2: MNHEY and SVGAGI. CDR3 length: 11 residues. The V and J ends lost 6 bases and 3 bases respectively, with 6 bases between them. CDR3 protein: CASRDLYEQYF. DNA of the CDR3: TGTGCCAGCAGGGACCTCTACGAGCAGTACTTC.

The chain links TRBV28 to TRBJ2-7; a weak D match, TRBD2 (6 bases). The CDR3 totals 14 residues. The germline V gene has CDR1 MDHEN and CDR2 SYDVKM. Trimming cost V 7 bases and J 2 bases, with 15 bases left between them. CDR3 in DNA: TGTGCCAGCACCCTCGGCGGGATGGCCTACGAGCAGTACTTC. This sequence encodes CASTLGGMAYEQYF.

The chain carries TRBV5-4 and TRBJ2-7; D may correspond to TRBD1 or TRBD2 (5 bases each). The CDR3 contains 17 residues. V lost 4 bases to trimming and J lost 3 bases, with 23 bases between them. CDR1 is SGHNT, CDR2 YYREEE, per germline (reference sequence). CDR3 protein: CASSILYSGTLDYEQYF. CDR3 sequence (DNA): TGTGCCAGCAGCATACTCTACTCCGGGACCCTGGACTACGAGCAGTACTTC.

This clone was seen a single time. The chain joins TRBV14 to TRBJ2-3, with D unresolved. Germline V CDR1 and CDR2: SGHDN, FVKESK. V was cut by 0 bases and J by 1 base, with 8 bases left in between. The CDR3 sequence is 15 residues long. This chain's CDR3 is CASSQDHDGTDTQYF. CDR3 DNA sequence: TGTGCCAGCAGCCAAGATCACGATGGCACAGATACGCAGTATTTT.

The chain carries TRBV7-2 and TRBJ2-2; 8 nucleotides match TRBD1. CDR3 size: 16 residues. V shed 3 bases, J shed 2 bases, and the junction held 5 bases outside the gene matches. In germline, CDR1 is SGHTA, CDR2 FQGNSA. The CDR3 loop reads CASSFRDRSNTGELFF. In nucleotides, the CDR3 is TGTGCCAGCAGCTTTAGGGACAGGAGCAACACCGGGGAGCTGTTTTTT.

This chain uses TRBV4-3 with TRBJ2-1; 7 bases fit TRBD2. The CDR3 is made up of 14 amino acids. J gave up 5 bases and V 1 base, and 2 bases lay outside the gene matches. Germline CDR1 is LGHNA and CDR2 is YSLEER. Written as DNA, the CDR3 is TGCGCCAGCAGCCAAGTTCTAGCGGACAATGAGCAGTTCTTC. Translated, it gives CASSQVLADNEQFF.

The chain combines TRBV5-1 with TRBJ2-7; D may correspond to TRBD1 or TRBD2 (7 bases each). Germline CDR1 SGHRS, CDR2 YFSETQ. The CDR3 has 14 amino acids. The ends were cut back, 1 base at V and 7 bases at J, with 15 bases in the middle. CDR3 bases: TGCGCCAGCAGCTTGTCCGACAGGGAGGGAGAGCAGTACTTC. This codes for CASSLSDREGEQYF.